A single sample gave rise to the 26 T cell receptor beta chains below, sequenced in a study of blood T cell repertoires in COVID-19. TCRdb keeps only in-frame clones here, not all; method: immunoSEQ multiplex PCR. The data contain 150,000 or so clones, 75% to 85% of them singletons. The material sequenced was peripheral blood. Receptors originate from a man aged 55 to 70 with acute or convalescent COVID-19.

This chain joins TRBV28 and TRBJ2-3, with D perhaps matching TRBD1 (6 bases). Germline-derived CDR1 and CDR2 are MDHEN and SYDVKM. V lost 10 bases and J 14 bases, leaving 22 bases between the germline ends. CDR3 size: 12 residues. The CDR3 DNA is TGTGCCATCAACACAGGGTCAAAATTGAGGTATTTT. Protein product: CAINTGSKLRYF.

V gene TRBV7-2 combines with J gene TRBJ2-5; 9 nucleotides match TRBD1. The germline CDR1 and CDR2 sequences are SGHTA and FQGNSA. This CDR3 has 17 residues. V lost 5 bases, J lost 4 bases, and 14 bases stayed unmatched. The CDR3 DNA reads as TGTGCCAGCAGCCTTATCCGGGACAGGGAGGTTAGAGAGACCCAGTACTTC. Translation gives CASSLIRDREVRETQYF.

The chain uses TRBV11-1 and TRBJ1-1; tentative D call: TRBD1 (6 bases). Trimming removed 3 bases from V and 1 base from J, with 12 bases in between. CDR1 SGHAT and CDR2 FQDESV come from the germline V gene (reference sequence). This CDR3 has 15 amino acids. CDR3 sequence: CASSFADSKNTEAFF. CDR3 DNA sequence: TGTGCCAGCAGCTTCGCGGACAGTAAGAACACTGAAGCTTTCTTT.

V gene TRBV28 combines with J gene TRBJ1-6, with D possibly matching TRBD1 (5 bases). The germline V gene encodes CDR1 MDHEN and CDR2 SYDVKM. V was clipped by 2 bases and J by 4 bases, with 9 bases between them. This CDR3 comprises 15 residues. CDR3 DNA sequence: TGTGCCAGCAGTTTAAGGGGTCAGTATAATTCACCCCTCCACTTT. Residues: CASSLRGQYNSPLHF.

The chain employs TRBV5-6 and TRBJ1-2, with 12 bases matching TRBD1. V shed 6 bases, J shed 4 bases, and the junction held 7 bases outside the gene matches. The CDR3 has 15 amino acids. Germline lookup yields CDR1 SGHDT and CDR2 YYEEEE. This CDR3 is CASTGTGGWSYGYTF. In DNA form, the CDR3 reads TGTGCCAGCACCGGGACAGGGGGCTGGAGCTATGGCTACACCTTC.

The gene calls are TRBV5-1 and TRBJ1-4, with D tentatively TRBD1 (6 bases). The CDR3 covers 15 residues. CDR1 SGHRS and CDR2 YFSETQ come from the germline V gene. V lost 5 bases and J 8 bases, leaving 19 bases between the germline ends. The CDR3 DNA sequence: TGCGCCAGCAGATCCCGGACAGAGTCAAGGGAAAAACTGTTTTTT. Translation: CASRSRTESREKLFF. Using reference TRBV5-1 and TRBJ1-4 for the parts outside the CDR3, the full variable domain is KAGVTQTPRYLIKTRGQQVTLSCSPISGHRSVSWYQQTPGQGLQFLFEYFSETQRNKGNFPGRFSGRQFSNSRSEMNVSTLELGDSALYLCASRSRTESREKLFFGSGTQLSVL.

The genes are TRBV7-5 and TRBJ1-6; TRBD1 is the table's D call, not checked against the DNA. TRBV7-5 is a known pseudogene. The CDR3 is 15 amino acids. CDR3 residues: CARSLGTSYNSPLHF. CDR3 nucleotide sequence: TGTGCCAGAAGCTTAGGGACATCGTATAATTCACCCCTCCACTTT.

As DNA, the CDR3 is TGTGCCAGCAGTCCGCACAGTCCCACCGGGGAGCTGTTTTTT. Residues: CASSPHSPTGELFF. This sequence joins TRBV28 and TRBJ2-2; no reliable D call. The CDR3 has 14 amino acids. The V gene's germline CDR1 is MDHEN and CDR2 SYDVKM. Trimming shortened V by 5 bases and J by 4 bases, and 11 bases separated the two germline ends.

This clone occurred a few times. This chain uses TRBV29-1 with TRBJ2-1; TRBD2 aligns across 7 bases. Looked up from germline, CDR1 is SQVTM and CDR2 is ANQGSEA. The CDR3 loop spans 15 amino acids. J gave up 2 bases and V 3 bases, and 7 bases lay outside the gene matches. The DNA of the CDR3 is TGCAGCGTTGAGTTCGGCGGGAGTACCTACAATGAGCAGTTCTTC. Translating gives CSVEFGGSTYNEQFF.

The rearrangement uses TRBV12-5 and TRBJ2-7, with a possible D match to TRBD2 (6 bases). Germline V gives CDR1 LGHNT, CDR2 FRNRAP. Trimming left V 3 bases short and J 0 bases short, with 9 bases between. The CDR3 extends over 14 amino acids. This CDR3 is CASGFGGSSYEQYF. For the CDR3, the DNA is TGTGCTAGTGGTTTTGGGGGGAGCTCCTACGAGCAGTACTTC.

The chain couples TRBV20-1 to TRBJ2-7; no clear D gene. This CDR3 region has 11 residues. Between the trimmed V and J ends, which lost 6 bases and 4 bases, there was a span of 10 bases. Germline lookup yields CDR1 DFQATT and CDR2 SNEGSKA (reference sequence). The CDR3 region is CSATVEYEQYF. The CDR3 DNA sequence: TGCAGTGCAACCGTCGAGTACGAGCAGTACTTC.

This clone was picked up one time. This chain connects TRBV9 to TRBJ2-3; D is perhaps TRBD1 (6 bases). The CDR3 loop spans 16 amino acids. CDR1 SGDLS and CDR2 YYNGEE come from the germline V gene. V lost 2 bases, J lost 1 base, and 14 bases lay in between. Written as DNA, the CDR3 is TGTGCCAGCAGCGTTCCTCCGGGACACCGCACAGATACGCAGTATTTT. This sequence encodes CASSVPPGHRTDTQYF.

The CDR3 bases are TGTGCCAGCAGTTACTCGATAGTAGCGGCAACCGGGGAGCTGTTTTTT. Its protein product is CASSYSIVAATGELFF. V and J are TRBV6-6 and TRBJ2-2; D might be TRBD2 (6 bases). V was pared by 0 bases and J by 5 bases, with 13 bases between. Looked up from germline, CDR1 is MNHNY and CDR2 is SVGAGI (reference sequence). The CDR3 spans 16 residues.

The chain is built from TRBV5-1 and TRBJ1-1; tentative D call: TRBD1 (6 bases). This CDR3 comprises 14 residues. Germline V lookup: CDR1 SGHRS, CDR2 YFSETQ. Trimming removed 6 bases from V and 1 base from J, with 13 bases in between. The CDR3 loop reads CASTLARGNTEAFF. CDR3 sequence (DNA): TGCGCCAGCACCCTGGCCAGGGGGAACACTGAAGCTTTCTTT.

J is TRBJ1-6 and V is TRBV5-5, with 8 positions matching TRBD1. V lost 4 bases to trimming and J lost 7 bases; unmatched junction nucleotides: 13. Germline values: CDR1 SGHKS, CDR2 YYEKEE (reference sequence). CDR3 size: 17 residues. CDR3 in amino acids: CASSTTGGRMRNSPLHF. CDR3 nucleotide sequence: TGTGCCAGCAGCACTACAGGGGGACGTATGAGGAATTCACCCCTCCACTTT.

V usage is TRBV5-1 and J usage is TRBJ2-2, with 9 bases aligning to TRBD1. The V gene's germline CDR1 is SGHRS and CDR2 YFSETQ. V trimming: 3 bases; J trimming: 4 bases; junction bases outside the gene matches: 10. The CDR3 sequence is 17 residues long. The CDR3 region is CASSSIPQGAGTGELFF. CDR3 sequence (DNA): TGCGCCAGCAGCTCCATCCCACAGGGGGCAGGCACCGGGGAGCTGTTTTTT.

This chain uses TRBV5-1 with TRBJ2-7, with 16 bases that match TRBD2. Germline V gene lookup returns CDR1 SGHRS and CDR2 YFSETQ. This CDR3 comprises 16 residues. V lost 5 bases to trimming and J lost 7 bases; unmatched junction nucleotides: 9. The CDR3 DNA reads TGCGCCAGCAGTCTCGGGACTAGCGGGGGGGCGGAAGAGCAGTACTTC. Its protein is CASSLGTSGGAEEQYF.

The chain is built from TRBV15 and TRBJ2-3; perhaps TRBD2 as D (6 bases). The V end was cut by 1 base, the J end by 4 bases, with 15 bases between. Per the germline V gene, CDR1 is LNHNV and CDR2 is YYDKDF (reference sequence). CDR3 size: 16 residues. For the CDR3, the DNA is TGTGCCACCAGCAGAGGGAAGGGGCGGGGCTCAGATACGCAGTATTTT. Amino acid sequence: CATSRGKGRGSDTQYF.

The J gene is TRBJ2-1, the V gene TRBV19; 7 bases line up with TRBD2. The CDR3 totals 17 residues. The junction had 7 bases not matched to a gene; V was cut back by 0 bases and J by 2 bases. CDR1 and CDR2 (germline): LNHDA, SQIVND (reference sequence). The CDR3, as DNA: TGTGCCAGTAGTATAGACCGAGCGGGGATCACCTACAATGAGCAGTTCTTC. It codes for CASSIDRAGITYNEQFF.

The chain couples TRBV5-8 to TRBJ2-3, with a weak D call TRBD2 (6 bases). Looked up from germline, CDR1 is SGHTS and CDR2 is YDEGEE. The CDR3 spans 17 residues. V shed 3 bases and J shed 2 bases, with 19 bases lying between them. This chain's CDR3 is CASSSPGTQRFTDTQYF. The CDR3 DNA reads as TGTGCCAGCAGCTCGCCTGGGACTCAAAGGTTCACAGATACGCAGTATTTT.

To note about this clone: Other DNA sequences in the same sample also yield this CDR3. The chain combines TRBV5-1 with TRBJ2-5; 7 bases agree with TRBD1. The length of the CDR3 is 14 residues. Germline lookup yields CDR1 SGHRS and CDR2 YFSETQ. J lost 2 bases, V lost 4 bases, and 5 bases had no gene match. CDR3 in amino acids: CASSLRDSQETQYF. CDR3 DNA sequence: TGCGCCAGCAGCCTCCGGGACAGTCAAGAGACCCAGTACTTC. Based on the CDR3 plus reference TRBV5-1 and TRBJ2-5, the full variable domain is KAGVTQTPRYLIKTRGQQVTLSCSPISGHRSVSWYQQTPGQGLQFLFEYFSETQRNKGNFPGRFSGRQFSNSRSEMNVSTLELGDSALYLCASSLRDSQETQYFGPGTRLLVL.

V and J are TRBV5-4 and TRBJ1-6; the match to TRBD1 covers 8 bases. CDR1 SGHNT and CDR2 YYREEE come from the germline V gene (reference sequence). Trimming removed 0 bases from V and 10 bases from J; junction bases left unmatched: 6. The CDR3 runs to 15 residues. CDR3 DNA: TGTGCCAGCAGCTTGGAAGTGACAGGGGACTCACCCCTCCACTTT. It specifies CASSLEVTGDSPLHF. Combining the CDR3 with reference TRBV5-4 and TRBJ1-6 gives the whole variable domain ETGVTQSPTHLIKTRGQQVTLRCSSQSGHNTVSWYQQALGQGPQFIFQYYREEENGRGNFPPRFSGLQFPNYSSELNVNALELDDSALYLCASSLEVTGDSPLHFGNGTRLTVT.

V and J are TRBV18 and TRBJ2-5, with 7 nucleotides matching TRBD1. Germline values: CDR1 KGHSH, CDR2 LQKENI. The CDR3 is 15 residues long. The V segment lost 5 bases and the J segment 4 bases; nucleotides outside the gene matches: 10. The CDR3 reads CASSISGQPRETQYF. The DNA for the CDR3 is TGTGCCAGCTCAATCTCGGGACAGCCAAGAGAGACCCAGTACTTC.

The rearrangement joins TRBV18 to TRBJ2-3; a weak D match, TRBD1 (6 bases). V lost 6 bases to trimming and J lost 6 bases, with 16 bases between them. CDR3 length: 14 amino acids. Germline V CDR1 and CDR2: KGHSH, LQKENI. The chain's CDR3 is CASSLNGQTDTQYF. CDR3 nucleotides: TGTGCCAGCTCCCTGAATGGACAGACCGATACGCAGTATTTT.

V is TRBV9 and J is TRBJ2-4; 10 bases agree with TRBD1. After removal of 4 bases from V and 2 bases from J, the junction contained 9 bases not matched to a gene. From germline, CDR1 is SGDLS and CDR2 YYNGEE. The CDR3 is made up of 17 amino acids. CDR3 sequence reads: CASSIMTGGATKNIQYF. For the CDR3, the DNA is TGTGCCAGCAGCATCATGACAGGGGGCGCGACCAAAAACATTCAGTACTTC.

CDR3 nucleotide sequence: TGTGCCAGCAGCAAAGAGGGGGAGAGTAGCACAGATACGCAGTATTTT. As protein: CASSKEGESSTDTQYF. J is TRBJ2-3 and V is TRBV21-1; TRBD1 was called by the table and not checked on the DNA. TRBV21-1 has pseudogene status. The CDR3 is 16 residues long.